This TCR beta chain came from a study of CD8 T cells in ankylosing spondylitis (TCRdb year 2017). For the wider study: The study set out to find disease-linked TCR variants by profiling T cell receptor beta repertoires in ankylosing spondylitis patients and healthy donors. Peripheral blood samples were taken, and synovial fluid was additionally collected from ankylosing spondylitis patients. In total, the full study cohort was made up of nearly 110 healthy donors and 25 or so ankylosing spondylitis patients.

TCRdb records Illumina HiSeq 2500 as the sequencer. TCR beta libraries were prepared by quantitative 5'-RACE with molecular barcodes. Per the original workflow: A new computational method, built on a probabilistic model of VDJ rearrangement, was used to identify disease-linked TCR variants. Starting from the raw public reads, TCRdb applied fastp trimming at Q25, assembled clones with MiXCR and retained in-frame beta chains. Merged by CDR3 protein, the rows form single entries marked with the most common genes and DNA. Clone size and V and J calls follow TCRdb, not the original study. The sample profile shows about 69,000 distinct CDR3 sequences; under 5.5% of them were found once. Over 2% of the sample goes to the ten largest clones. CDR1 and CDR2, looked up from the germline V gene (reference sequence), are LGHDT and YNNKEL. The V and J ends are trimmed by 5 bases and 5 bases, leaving 12 bases between them. Its CDR3 holds 13 amino acids, cysteine through phenylalanine. Of the read, only the CDR3 DNA is kept; its 39 bases are in frame from base 1.

Study-wide conclusions, independent of this receptor: The disease-linked clones were reported as significantly enriched in matched synovial fluid samples from ankylosing spondylitis patients. Blood from ankylosing spondylitis patients appeared to be characterized by a TCR beta motif composed of about eight highly homologous amino acid variants. Some TCR beta motif variants had previously been reported in synovial fluid and blood of reactive arthritis patients, which suggested common disease-initiation mechanisms. A CD8+ phenotype was shown by the disease-linked clones, which were found at relatively low frequencies in peripheral blood.

This clonotype was seen at least ten times. Its cognate antigen has yet to be identified. It has no much larger one-base neighbor in the sample; base qualities were not kept. Input material: blood, either unsorted or a sorted T cell fraction (not recorded which). The sequence was obtained from a male donor with ankylosing spondylitis or in good health (not recorded which). This sequence uses TRBV3-1 and TRBJ1-1; TRBD1 is possibly the D segment (6 matching bases). CDR3 region: CASSARGGTEAFF. The bases are TGTGCCAGCAGCGCCCGAGGGGGGACTGAAGCTTTCTTT.